This TCR beta chain stems from a study of OX40 agonist ivuxolimab in advanced cancers. Germline V gene lookup returns CDR1 SGHTA and CDR2 FQGNSA. V was clipped by 3 bases and J by 8 bases; unmatched bases: 7. This CDR3 spans 15 amino acids. Method: immunoSEQ multiplex PCR; TCRdb's copy keeps in-frame clones and lacks some. The data hold about 110,000 clones, with over 85% observed a single time. Sequencing used CD4+ or CD8+ T cells sorted from blood, obtained in a trial of the OX40 agonist ivuxolimab. V is TRBV7-2 and J is TRBJ1-2, with 12 bases lining up with TRBD1. The sequence derives from an adult with an advanced solid tumor such as melanoma, head and neck, liver or kidney cancer. The CDR3 DNA sequence: TGTGCCAGCAGCTTTACGGGACAGGGGGCGCAAGGCTACACCTTC. This gives the protein CASSFTGQGAQGYTF. The full variable domain, completed using reference TRBV7-2 and TRBJ1-2, is GAGVSQSPSNKVTEKGKDVELRCDPISGHTALYWYRQSLGQGLEFLIYFQGNSAPDKSGLPSDRFSAERTGGSVSTLTIQRTQQEDSAVYLCASSFTGQGAQGYTFGSGTRLTVV.